The 25 T cell receptor beta chains in this list originate from one sample, sequenced in a study of spatial heterogeneity in lung cancer. MiXCR, applied by TCRdb to the 5' RACE reads, yields one record per CDR3 protein. The repertoire includes just over 25,000 distinct CDR3 sequences, 9.5% to 15% of them detected once, and around 23% sits in the top ten. This sample's time point: sample taken at primary tumor resection. Unsorted whole RNA samples from tumor, nontumor lung or frozen PBMC were sequenced. The specimen was PBMCs, collected at surgery. The receptors here all came from a female donor with early-stage non-small cell lung cancer.

Many counts were recorded for this clonotype. The V and J genes are TRBV6-1 and TRBJ2-4; 8 nucleotides align to TRBD1. V was clipped by 8 bases and J by 2 bases; unmatched bases: 8. Per the germline V gene, CDR1 is MNHNS and CDR2 is SASEGT. The CDR3 has 15 residues. The CDR3 region has the DNA TGTGCCAGCCACAGGGGGACCGTCACCAAAAACATTCAGTACTTC. It specifies CASHRGTVTKNIQYF.

At least ten counts were recorded for this clonotype. The J gene is TRBJ2-3, the V gene TRBV7-2; D call uncertain. Per germline, CDR1 SGHTA and CDR2 FQGNSA. The CDR3 sequence is 14 residues long. The V and J ends lost 1 base and 2 bases respectively, with 7 bases between them. The CDR3 protein is CASSLGLPTDTQYF. The CDR3 DNA is TGTGCCAGCAGCTTAGGGCTACCCACAGATACGCAGTATTTT. The full variable domain, completed using reference TRBV7-2 and TRBJ2-3, is GAGVSQSPSNKVTEKGKDVELRCDPISGHTALYWYRQSLGQGLEFLIYFQGNSAPDKSGLPSDRFSAERTGGSVSTLTIQRTQQEDSAVYLCASSLGLPTDTQYFGPGTRLTVL.

As for this clonotype: The junction does not match germline at one end; this may be a read error. The rearrangement links TRBV5-6 to TRBJ2-1; perhaps TRBD1 as D (5 bases). This CDR3 has 13 residues. CDR1 SGHDT and CDR2 YYEEEE come from the germline V gene. The CDR3, as DNA: TGTGCCAGCAGTTTGGACACCTACAATGAGCAGTTCTTC. It specifies CASSLDTYNEQFF. Full variable domain (outside the CDR3, taken from reference TRBV5-6 and TRBJ2-1): DAGVTQSPTHLIKTRGQQVTLRCSPKSGHDTVSWYQQALGQGPQFIFQYYEEEERQRGNFPDRFSGHQFPNYSSELNVNALLLGDSALYLCASSLDTYNEQFFGPGTRLTVL.

This clonotype has only a few counts. Possible read error: a much larger clone is one base away. The V gene is TRBV7-2, the J gene TRBJ2-6, with D tentatively TRBD1 (6 bases). Germline CDR1 and CDR2: SGHTA and FQGNSA. The CDR3 is 19 amino acids. The DNA of the CDR3 is TGTGCCAGCAGCCCCAGGGGTGTTTACAAACCCCCTGGGGCCAACATCCTGACTTTC. Translating it yields CASSPRGVYKPPGANILTF.

This clonotype was counted at least ten times. The chain has TRBV14 and TRBJ1-1; 8 bases align to TRBD1. The CDR3 consists of 13 residues. V shed 2 bases, J shed 6 bases, and the junction held 2 bases outside the gene matches. Per germline, CDR1 SGHDN and CDR2 FVKESK. The CDR3 spells CASSQYRGAEAFF. The CDR3 DNA is TGTGCCAGCAGCCAATACAGGGGGGCTGAAGCTTTCTTT.

This clonotype was counted ten times or more. V and J are TRBV10-3 and TRBJ1-5; no clear D gene. Trimming shortened V by 2 bases and J by 1 base, and 6 bases separated the two germline ends. This CDR3 has 14 amino acids. Germline values: CDR1 ENHRY, CDR2 SYGVKD. CDR3 protein: CAISEGGSNQPQHF. The CDR3 region has the DNA TGTGCCATCAGTGAGGGCGGCAGCAATCAGCCCCAGCATTTT.

This clonotype came up many times. V is TRBV5-6 and J is TRBJ2-3; no clear D. The V end was cut by 1 base, the J end by 0 bases, with 9 bases between. Germline values: CDR1 SGHDT, CDR2 YYEEEE. This CDR3 has 15 residues. The CDR3 DNA reads TGTGCCAGCAGCTTGTACGCGTCTAGCACAGATACGCAGTATTTT. As protein: CASSLYASSTDTQYF.

In the case of this clonotype: Just one base apart from a much larger clone, this may be a read error. The CDR3 DNA sequence: TGCGCCAGCAGCTTAGCGGGAGCCGTAACCGGGTGCACAGATACGCAGTATTTT. Translation gives CASSLAGAVTGCTDTQYF. The chain recombines TRBV5-1 with TRBJ2-3; 8 bases are shared with TRBD2. The ends lost 2 bases at V and 1 base at J; junction bases unmatched: 12. The CDR3 extends over 18 amino acids. Germline CDR1 and CDR2: SGHRS and YFSETQ.

This clonotype was detected ten times or more. V is TRBV12-3 or TRBV12-4 and J is TRBJ2-5, with D unclear. V lost 1 base to trimming and J lost 4 bases, with 7 bases between them. The CDR3 runs to 13 residues. The CDR3, as DNA: TGTGCCAGCAGTTTAGACACTCCAGAGACCCAGTACTTC. Its translation is CASSLDTPETQYF.

Many counts were recorded for this clonotype. The rearrangement joins TRBV3-1 to TRBJ1-5, with no clear D. The CDR3 length is 14 residues. V lost 5 bases, J lost 2 bases, and 10 bases lay in between. Germline V gene lookup returns CDR1 LGHDT and CDR2 YNNKEL (reference sequence). CDR3 sequence (DNA): TGTGCCAGCAGCTCCACGCTGGGCAATCAGCCCCAGCATTTT. Its translation: CASSSTLGNQPQHF.

This clonotype was observed many times. The chain combines TRBV7-3 with TRBJ2-1; 8 positions match TRBD2. The germline CDR1 and CDR2 sequences are SGHTA and FQGTGA. This CDR3 has 12 amino acids. V lost 5 bases and J lost 15; bases outside the gene matches: 9. The CDR3 DNA reads TGTGCCAGCAGCGATGGGGGGACTAGGCGGTTCTTC. Its translation is CASSDGGTRRFF.

This clonotype has ten or more counts. J is TRBJ2-7 and V is TRBV10-3; D may be TRBD1 (5 bases). Germline assignment: CDR1 ENHRY and CDR2 SYGVKD. This CDR3 region has 13 residues. V was pared by 5 bases and J by 0 bases, with 8 bases between. CDR3 region: CAISPDSSYEQYV. CDR3 bases: TGTGCCATCAGTCCAGACAGCTCCTACGAGCAGTACGTC.

This clonotype was seen at least ten times. CDR3 sequence (DNA): TGTGCCAGCAGTTTAAACGGACTAGCAGGCGAGCAGTACTTC. Residues: CASSLNGLAGEQYF. The chain carries TRBV7-2 and TRBJ2-7, with TRBD2 matching 8 bases. With 6 bases clipped from V and 6 bases from J, the junction kept 10 bases outside the gene matches. CDR3 size: 14 residues. Per germline, CDR1 SGHTA and CDR2 FQGNSA.

This clonotype was observed a few times. This chain connects TRBV9 to TRBJ1-6; D gene ambiguous. Trimming took 2 bases from V and 7 from J, leaving 13 bases between them. CDR1 and CDR2 (germline): SGDLS, YYNGEE. The CDR3 has 15 amino acids. The CDR3 DNA sequence: TGTGCCAGCAGCGTTTTGGGAAGCCTAAATTCACCCCTCCACTTT. Translated, it gives CASSVLGSLNSPLHF. The full variable domain, completed using reference TRBV9 and TRBJ1-6, is DSGVTQTPKHLITATGQRVTLRCSPRSGDLSVYWYQQSLDQGLQFLIQYYNGEERAKGNILERFSAQQFPDLHSELNLSSLELGDSALYFCASSVLGSLNSPLHFGNGTRLTVT.

A few counts support this clonotype. The chain employs TRBV18 and TRBJ2-5, with D uncertain. The ends were cut back, 4 bases at V and 1 base at J, with 13 bases in the middle. The CDR3 spans 15 residues. Germline V gene sequence: CDR1 KGHSH, CDR2 LQKENI. The chain's CDR3 is CASSQGTHSQETQYF. The CDR3 region has the DNA TGTGCCAGCTCACAAGGCACACACTCCCAAGAGACCCAGTACTTC.

This clonotype was recorded a few times. The rearrangement joins TRBV2 to TRBJ1-1; 7 nucleotides match TRBD1. The CDR3 is 14 residues long. Germline CDR1 reads SNHLY; CDR2 reads FYNNEI. With V trimmed by 6 bases and J by 5 bases, 9 bases remained unmatched. CDR3 DNA sequence: TGTGCCAGCAGGAAGACAGGGTCCGAGACTGAAGCTTTCTTT. As protein: CASRKTGSETEAFF.

This clonotype was counted at least ten times. The chain links TRBV18 to TRBJ2-7; weak D call: TRBD1 (5 bases). The CDR3 runs to 14 residues. V was cut by 3 bases and J by 4 bases, with 13 bases left in between. The germline gives CDR1 KGHSH, CDR2 LQKENI. CDR3 in amino acids: CASSPRQGSYEQYV. Written as DNA, the CDR3 is TGTGCCAGCTCACCTCGGCAGGGATCTTACGAGCAGTACGTC.

Remarks on this clonotype: This may come from a read error, since a much larger clone is one base off. V usage is TRBV12-3 or TRBV12-4 and J usage is TRBJ1-5; tentative D call: TRBD1 (6 bases). The CDR3 contains 14 residues. In DNA form, the CDR3 reads TGTGCCGGCAGTGGGAGCGACAGGTCCCAGCCCCAGCATTTT. It codes for CAGSGSDRSQPQHF.

This clonotype was seen repeatedly, ten times or more. The rearrangement uses TRBV19 and TRBJ1-1; D not certain. Looked up from germline, CDR1 is LNHDA and CDR2 is SQIVND (reference sequence). The CDR3 loop spans 12 amino acids. V was pared by 3 bases and J by 7 bases, with 9 bases between. CDR3 DNA sequence: TGTGCCAGTAGTATTAGTAACGGTGAAGCTTTCTTT. Translated, it gives CASSISNGEAFF.

This clonotype appeared many times. The rearrangement joins TRBV2 to TRBJ1-3; 8 bases match TRBD1. The germline V gene encodes CDR1 SNHLY and CDR2 FYNNEI. The CDR3 has 14 residues. V gave up 4 bases and J gave up 8 bases; unmatched junction bases: 7. Here the CDR3 DNA reads TGTGCCAGCAGTGCGGACAGGGCTGGGGACACCATATATTTT. Translated: CASSADRAGDTIYF.

This clonotype showed up many times. The J gene is TRBJ1-1, the V gene TRBV18, with no clear D. Germline CDR1 KGHSH, CDR2 LQKENI. The CDR3 loop spans 12 amino acids. The germline V and J ends were trimmed by 3 bases and 3 bases, with 5 bases remaining between them. The CDR3 DNA sequence: TGTGCCAGCTCACCTGGCCACACTGAAGCTTTCTTT. Translating it yields CASSPGHTEAFF.

This clonotype was observed at least ten times. V is TRBV13 and J is TRBJ2-2, with 10 positions matching TRBD2. CDR3 length equals 16 residues. Trimming at V came to 1 base and at J to 6 bases, leaving 5 bases not matched to a gene. The V gene's germline CDR1 is PRHDT and CDR2 FYEKMQ (reference sequence). This CDR3 is CASSLAAGGPSGELFF. CDR3 nucleotide sequence: TGTGCCAGCAGCTTAGCAGCGGGAGGGCCATCCGGGGAGCTGTTTTTT.

The chain links TRBV19 to TRBJ2-1, with TRBD2 identical over 7 bases. CDR3 length: 13 residues. V lost 4 bases and J lost 7; bases outside the gene matches: 4. Germline V gene data show CDR1 as LNHDA and CDR2 as SQIVND (reference sequence). The CDR3 DNA reads as TGTGCCAGTAGTAGGGGACTATCGAATGAGCAGTTCTTC. Translation gives CASSRGLSNEQFF.

The chain carries TRBV6-5 and TRBJ2-7; TRBD1 might be the D (7 bases). Germline CDR1 and CDR2: MNHEY and SVGAGI. This CDR3 is built from 16 residues. V lost 5 bases and J lost 4, with 21 bases in between. In nucleotides, the CDR3 is TGTGCCAGCAGTCCCTCGGCGGGACAGACCGGGTACGAGCAGTACTTC. This translates into CASSPSAGQTGYEQYF.

This clonotype was found many times. This CDR3 is CASRRAGANTDTQYF. The CDR3 DNA reads as TGTGCCAGCAGGAGAGCGGGGGCCAACACAGATACGCAGTATTTT. J is TRBJ2-3 and V is TRBV28; 8 bases fit TRBD2. The CDR3 is 15 amino acids. CDR1 and CDR2 (germline): MDHEN, SYDVKM. The junction had 7 bases not matched to a gene; V was cut back by 6 bases and J by 2 bases.